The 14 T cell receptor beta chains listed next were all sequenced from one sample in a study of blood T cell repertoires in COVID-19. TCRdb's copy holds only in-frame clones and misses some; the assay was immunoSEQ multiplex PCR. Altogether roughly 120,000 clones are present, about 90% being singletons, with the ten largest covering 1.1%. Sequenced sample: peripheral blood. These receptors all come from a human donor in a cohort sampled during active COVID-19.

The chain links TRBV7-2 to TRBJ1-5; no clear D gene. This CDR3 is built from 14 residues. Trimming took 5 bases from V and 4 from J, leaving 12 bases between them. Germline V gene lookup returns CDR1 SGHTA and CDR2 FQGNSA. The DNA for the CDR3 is TGTGCCAGCAGCCCCCTCCCCGGTAATCAGCCCCAGCATTTT. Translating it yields CASSPLPGNQPQHF. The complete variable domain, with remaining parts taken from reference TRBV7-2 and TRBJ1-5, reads GAGVSQSPSNKVTEKGKDVELRCDPISGHTALYWYRQSLGQGLEFLIYFQGNSAPDKSGLPSDRFSAERTGGSVSTLTIQRTQQEDSAVYLCASSPLPGNQPQHFGDGTRLSIL.

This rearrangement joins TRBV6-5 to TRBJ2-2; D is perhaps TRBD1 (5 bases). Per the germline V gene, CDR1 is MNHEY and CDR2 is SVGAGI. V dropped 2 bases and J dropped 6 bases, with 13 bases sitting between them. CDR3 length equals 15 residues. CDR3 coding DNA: TGTGCCAGCAGTTACGGGGCCCTAGGGCCCGGGGAGCTGTTTTTT. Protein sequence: CASSYGALGPGELFF.

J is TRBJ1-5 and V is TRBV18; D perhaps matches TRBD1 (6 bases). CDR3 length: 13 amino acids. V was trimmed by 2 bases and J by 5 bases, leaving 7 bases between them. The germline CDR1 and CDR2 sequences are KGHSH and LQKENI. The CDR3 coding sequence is TGTGCCAGCTCACCATACAGGGATCAGCCCCAGCATTTT. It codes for CASSPYRDQPQHF.

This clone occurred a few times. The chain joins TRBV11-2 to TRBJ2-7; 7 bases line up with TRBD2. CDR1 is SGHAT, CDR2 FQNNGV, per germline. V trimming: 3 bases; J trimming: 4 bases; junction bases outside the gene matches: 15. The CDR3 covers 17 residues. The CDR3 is CASSFASGGAGRYEQYF. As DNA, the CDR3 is TGTGCCAGCAGCTTTGCTAGTGGTGGAGCGGGACGGTACGAGCAGTACTTC.

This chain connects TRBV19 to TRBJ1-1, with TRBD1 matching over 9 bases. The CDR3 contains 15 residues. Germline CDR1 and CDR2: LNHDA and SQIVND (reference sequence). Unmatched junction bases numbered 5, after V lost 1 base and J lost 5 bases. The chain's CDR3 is CASSIAYRGQTEAFF. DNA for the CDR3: TGTGCCAGTAGTATAGCTTACAGGGGGCAAACTGAAGCTTTCTTT.

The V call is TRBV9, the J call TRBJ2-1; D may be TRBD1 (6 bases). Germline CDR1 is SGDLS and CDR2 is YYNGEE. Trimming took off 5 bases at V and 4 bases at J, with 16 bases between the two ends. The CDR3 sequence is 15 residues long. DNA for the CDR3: TGTGCCAGCAGTGAATTCGGACAGCATTACAATGAGCAGTTCTTC. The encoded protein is CASSEFGQHYNEQFF. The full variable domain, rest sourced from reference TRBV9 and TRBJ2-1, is DSGVTQTPKHLITATGQRVTLRCSPRSGDLSVYWYQQSLDQGLQFLIQYYNGEERAKGNILERFSAQQFPDLHSELNLSSLELGDSALYFCASSEFGQHYNEQFFGPGTRLTVL.

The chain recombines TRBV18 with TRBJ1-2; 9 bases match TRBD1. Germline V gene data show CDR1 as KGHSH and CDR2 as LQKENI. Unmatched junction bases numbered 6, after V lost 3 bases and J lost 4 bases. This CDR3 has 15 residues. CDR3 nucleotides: TGTGCCAGCTCACCGAGGACAGGGGAAGGCTATGGCTACACCTTC. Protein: CASSPRTGEGYGYTF.

Here the CDR3 DNA reads TGTGCCAGCTCAGCCGGACAGGGTAGAGAAGCTTTCTTT. Protein product: CASSAGQGREAFF. The V gene is TRBV18, the J gene TRBJ1-1; 8 nucleotides align to TRBD1. The CDR3 loop spans 13 amino acids. Germline CDR1 is KGHSH and CDR2 is LQKENI. V lost 5 bases, J lost 8 bases, and 7 bases stayed unmatched.

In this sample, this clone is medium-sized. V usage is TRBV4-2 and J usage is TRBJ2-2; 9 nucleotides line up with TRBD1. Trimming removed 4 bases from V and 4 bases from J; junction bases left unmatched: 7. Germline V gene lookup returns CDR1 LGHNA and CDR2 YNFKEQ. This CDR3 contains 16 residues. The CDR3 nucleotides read TGTGCCAGCAGCCTCTCCGGGACAGGGCTCACCGGGGAGCTGTTTTTT. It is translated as CASSLSGTGLTGELFF.

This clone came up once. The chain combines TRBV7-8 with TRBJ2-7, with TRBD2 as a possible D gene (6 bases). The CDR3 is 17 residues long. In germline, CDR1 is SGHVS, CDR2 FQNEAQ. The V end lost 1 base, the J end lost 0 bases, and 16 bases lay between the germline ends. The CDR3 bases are TGTGCCAGCAGCTTAGTACGGATTCGGGGGTTCTCCTACGAGCAGTACTTC. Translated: CASSLVRIRGFSYEQYF.

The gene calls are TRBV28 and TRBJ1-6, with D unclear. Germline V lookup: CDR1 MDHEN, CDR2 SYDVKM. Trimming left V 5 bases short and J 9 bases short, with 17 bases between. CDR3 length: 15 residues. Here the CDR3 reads CASSTPSGSGSPLHF. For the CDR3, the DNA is TGTGCCAGCAGTACCCCATCGGGTAGCGGTTCACCCCTCCACTTT. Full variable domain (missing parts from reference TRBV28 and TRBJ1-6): DVKVTQSSRYLVKRTGEKVFLECVQDMDHENMFWYRQDPGLGLRLIYFSYDVKMKEKGDIPEGYSVSREKKERFSLILESASTNQTSMYLCASSTPSGSGSPLHFGNGTRLTVT.

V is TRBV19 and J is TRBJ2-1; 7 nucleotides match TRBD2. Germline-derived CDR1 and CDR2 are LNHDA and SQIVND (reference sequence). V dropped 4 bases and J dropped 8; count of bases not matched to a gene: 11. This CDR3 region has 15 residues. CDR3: CASSTGLAASDEQFF. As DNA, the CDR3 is TGTGCCAGTAGTACCGGCCTAGCGGCTTCGGATGAGCAGTTCTTC.

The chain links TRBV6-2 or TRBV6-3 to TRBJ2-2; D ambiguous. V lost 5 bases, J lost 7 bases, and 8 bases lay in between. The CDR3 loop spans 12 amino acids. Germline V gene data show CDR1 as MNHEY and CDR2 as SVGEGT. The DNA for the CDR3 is TGTGCCAGCAGTATACAGTTCGGGGAGCTGTTTTTT. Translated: CASSIQFGELFF.

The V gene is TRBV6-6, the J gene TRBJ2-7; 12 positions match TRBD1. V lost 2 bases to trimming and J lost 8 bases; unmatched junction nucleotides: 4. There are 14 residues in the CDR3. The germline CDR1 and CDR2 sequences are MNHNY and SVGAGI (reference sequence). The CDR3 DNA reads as TGTGCCAGCAGTTACGGGGACAGGGGGCAACAGCAGTACTTC. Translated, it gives CASSYGDRGQQQYF.